Listed here is a single T cell receptor (beta chain). The data belong to a study of blood T cell repertoires in COVID-19. Across the whole study: Acute and convalescent COVID-19 samples came from the United States, Italy and Spain. In each case, the material was cDNA or gDNA derived from T cells, B-cell-depleted T cells, or PBMCs.

The CDR3 is 14 amino acids. Trimming removed 7 bases at V and 5 bases at J, with 19 bases between. The V gene's germline CDR1 is SQVTM and CDR2 ANQGSEA. In the original processing: By means of reference gene primer amplification, nucleated cell counts were estimated. Generated by immunoSEQ multiplex PCR, the TCRdb table keeps only in-frame clones and is missing some. Clonal size and the V and J genes are those of that table, whereas D and trimming came from the DNA. The repertoire holds about 110,000 clones, with approximately 84% as singletons. The chain joins TRBV29-1 to TRBJ2-3; D perhaps matches TRBD2 (6 bases). The TCR comes from a woman aged 60-75 years with acute or convalescent COVID-19. The sequenced sample consisted of peripheral blood. Here the CDR3 reads CSGAVAGGVDTQYF. CDR3 nucleotides: TGCAGCGGTGCGGTGGCAGGAGGGGTAGATACGCAGTATTTT.